These 32 T cell receptor beta chains originate from one sample sequenced in a study of blood T cells in healthy people across ages. Sample-barcoded 5' priming and a J-beta primer mix drove a second PCR of roughly 6 to 12 cycles. Each CDR3 protein gets one entry after TCRdb re-called the 5' RACE reads with MiXCR. The table shows around 1,000,000 distinct CDR3 sequences, with about two fifths occurring only once. The sample was blood. Every receptor here comes from a young man in good health.

The chain combines TRBV7-2 with TRBJ2-5; 8 bases agree with TRBD1. The V segment lost 1 base and the J segment 11 bases; nucleotides outside the gene matches: 15. The germline CDR1 and CDR2 sequences are SGHTA and FQGNSA. There are 16 residues in the CDR3. The CDR3 bases are TGTGCCAGCAGCTTAGACTCGGGACAGGCCCTCAATGAGCAGTACTTC. This gives the protein CASSLDSGQALNEQYF.

V and J are TRBV29-1 and TRBJ1-5; D unclear. Germline lookup yields CDR1 SQVTM and CDR2 ANQGSEA. Trimming removed 1 base from V and 0 bases from J, with 10 bases in between. This CDR3 region has 15 residues. The CDR3 DNA reads TGCAGCGTTGAAGCAGGCGGGGTTAGCAATCAGCCCCAGCATTTT. It codes for CSVEAGGVSNQPQHF.

This clonotype was recorded at least ten times. The J gene is TRBJ2-3, the V gene TRBV4-1; D possibly corresponds to TRBD2 (5 bases). Germline CDR1 and CDR2: MGHRA and YSYEKL. Trimming removed 1 base from V and 0 bases from J, with 17 bases in between. The CDR3 loop spans 18 amino acids. The CDR3 DNA follows: TGCGCCAGCAGCCAAGCAGAGGGAAGTGGAGGTAGCACAGATACGCAGTATTTT. It is translated as CASSQAEGSGGSTDTQYF.

The chain links TRBV20-1 to TRBJ1-1, with TRBD1 as a possible D gene (5 bases). This CDR3 contains 14 residues. Germline CDR1 is DFQATT and CDR2 is SNEGSKA (reference sequence). V gave up 1 base and J gave up 1 base, with 10 bases separating them. The CDR3 DNA reads TGCAGTGCTAGAGGCGGACACTCGAACACTGAAGCTTTCTTT. This gives the protein CSARGGHSNTEAFF.

V and J are TRBV9 and TRBJ1-2; D remains unclear. Per germline, CDR1 SGDLS and CDR2 YYNGEE. With 0 bases removed from V and 0 bases from J, the gap between germline ends came to 9 bases. CDR3 length equals 15 residues. The CDR3 sequence: CASSVEVSANYGYTF. The CDR3 DNA reads TGTGCCAGCAGCGTAGAGGTCAGCGCTAACTATGGCTACACCTTC.

This chain links TRBV7-9 with TRBJ2-7; D unclear. Germline V gives CDR1 SEHNR, CDR2 FQNEAQ (reference sequence). The length of the CDR3 is 12 residues. Trimming cost V 5 bases and J 4 bases, with 9 bases left between them. The CDR3 is CASSPNSYEQYF. CDR3 sequence (DNA): TGTGCCAGCAGCCCTAATTCTTACGAGCAGTACTTC.

The genes are TRBV5-1 and TRBJ2-5; D uncertain. The CDR3 extends over 14 amino acids. Trimming left V 0 bases short and J 11 bases short, with 17 bases between. Germline assignment: CDR1 SGHRS and CDR2 YFSETQ. This chain's CDR3 is CASSLGAEIYEQYF. Here the CDR3 DNA reads TGCGCCAGCAGCTTGGGCGCAGAGATCTATGAGCAGTACTTC.

The V gene is TRBV2, the J gene TRBJ1-1; D possibly corresponds to TRBD1 (6 bases). CDR3 size: 16 residues. The V and J ends lost 8 bases and 3 bases respectively, with 22 bases between them. CDR1 is SNHLY and CDR2 is FYNNEI in the germline V gene. In nucleotides, the CDR3 is TGTGCCAGCGGTGCAGACGGGCCTAGGGGGGACACTGAAGCTTTCTTT. This gives the protein CASGADGPRGDTEAFF.

The table lists this clonotype with a count of one. J is TRBJ2-6 and V is TRBV30; D may be TRBD1 (6 bases). V lost 1 base and J 3 bases, leaving 7 bases between the germline ends. Germline loops: CDR1 GTSNPN, CDR2 SVGIG (reference sequence). The CDR3 spans 14 residues. CDR3 DNA: TGTGCCTGGAGTGCAGGGGTTGGGGCCAACGTCCTGACTTTC. Translated, it gives CAWSAGVGANVLTF.

The V gene is TRBV4-1, the J gene TRBJ2-1; the D gene is possibly TRBD1 (6 bases). The CDR3 covers 14 residues. V was cut by 0 bases and J by 9 bases, with 12 bases left in between. The germline V gene encodes CDR1 MGHRA and CDR2 YSYEKL. This CDR3 reads CASSQDQGGTEQFF. In DNA, the CDR3 is TGCGCCAGCAGCCAAGATCAAGGGGGAACTGAGCAGTTCTTC.

The rearrangement joins TRBV27 to TRBJ2-1, with D possibly being TRBD1 (8 bases). The CDR3 covers 18 residues. With 4 bases removed from V and 0 bases from J, the gap between germline ends came to 19 bases. Germline V lookup: CDR1 MNHEY, CDR2 SMNVEV (reference sequence). The CDR3 DNA reads as TGTGCCAGCAGTTCCGCGACAGGGGACTACATCTCCTACAATGAGCAGTTCTTC. It encodes CASSSATGDYISYNEQFF.

The chain carries TRBV9 and TRBJ2-2; D is perhaps TRBD1 or TRBD2 (5 bases each). Between the trimmed V and J ends, which lost 2 bases and 2 bases, there was a span of 10 bases. This CDR3 spans 15 amino acids. Germline values: CDR1 SGDLS, CDR2 YYNGEE. This chain's CDR3 is CASSVGALNTGELFF. The CDR3 DNA is TGTGCCAGCAGCGTCGGGGCTCTCAACACCGGGGAGCTGTTTTTT.

This rearrangement joins TRBV6-6 to TRBJ1-2; possible D gene TRBD1, 6 bases. With 4 bases removed from V and 4 bases from J, the gap between germline ends came to 16 bases. CDR1 is MNHNY and CDR2 is SVGAGI in the germline V gene (reference sequence). This CDR3 is built from 15 residues. In DNA, the CDR3 is TGTGCCAGCAGTTCTCACACCGGGACATCCTATGGCTACACCTTC. The encoded protein is CASSSHTGTSYGYTF.

This clonotype was seen only a few times. The chain uses TRBV12-3 or TRBV12-4 and TRBJ2-3; 7 bases align to TRBD2. The CDR3 is 15 amino acids. Trimming at V came to 7 bases and at J to 1 base, leaving 8 bases not matched to a gene. The CDR3 DNA sequence: TGTGCCAGCACCTGGGGCGGGGGACGCACAGATACGCAGTATTTT. This translates into CASTWGGGRTDTQYF.

The chain links TRBV4-1 to TRBJ1-2; D perhaps matches TRBD1 (6 bases). V lost 2 bases, J lost 4 bases, and 20 bases lay in between. This CDR3 comprises 17 residues. Germline V lookup: CDR1 MGHRA, CDR2 YSYEKL. CDR3 coding DNA: TGCGCCAGCAGCCAACCGACACAGGGCCGACGGGGCTATGGCTACACCTTC. It encodes CASSQPTQGRRGYGYTF.

The chain links TRBV20-1 to TRBJ1-6; 10 bases fit TRBD1. The CDR3 totals 14 residues. The V and J ends lost 2 bases and 7 bases, in that order; junction bases with no gene match: 2. Looked up from germline, CDR1 is DFQATT and CDR2 is SNEGSKA (reference sequence). CDR3 amino acids: CSARWDRGNSPLHF. The CDR3 DNA sequence: TGCAGTGCTAGATGGGACAGGGGAAATTCACCCCTCCACTTT.

J is TRBJ1-2 and V is TRBV6-5; D possibly corresponds to TRBD1 (6 bases). In germline, CDR1 is MNHEY, CDR2 SVGAGI. CDR3 length equals 14 residues. Trimming left V 4 bases short and J 4 bases short, with 13 bases between. The chain's CDR3 is CASSSGRGFYGYTF. Written as DNA, the CDR3 is TGTGCCAGCAGTTCTGGGAGGGGGTTCTATGGCTACACCTTC.

This clonotype came up a few times. The chain couples TRBV20-1 to TRBJ1-2; the match to TRBD1 covers 8 bases. This CDR3 comprises 12 residues. Germline-derived CDR1 and CDR2 are DFQATT and SNEGSKA (reference sequence). Trimming at V came to 4 bases and at J to 8 bases, leaving 6 bases not matched to a gene. Here the CDR3 DNA reads TGCAGTGCTACCCCTTCAGGGGGCGGCTACACCTTC. Encoded protein: CSATPSGGGYTF.

This chain links TRBV9 with TRBJ2-3; no reliable D call. The CDR3 has 16 amino acids. The V end lost 0 bases, the J end lost 1 base, and 12 bases lay between the germline ends. Germline-derived CDR1 and CDR2 are SGDLS and YYNGEE. The CDR3 nucleotides read TGTGCCAGCAGCGTAGCGTCTGCGGCGGGCACAGATACGCAGTATTTT. Its protein is CASSVASAAGTDTQYF.

This chain joins TRBV3-1 and TRBJ2-5; 10 bases are shared with TRBD2. The J call may be faulty, since TRBJ2-1 better matches the DNA end. Germline CDR1 and CDR2: LGHDT and YNNKEL (reference sequence). This CDR3 is built from 16 residues. The CDR3 nucleotides are TGTGCCAGCAGCCCTGGGGGACTAGCGACGGAAGAGACCCAGTTCTTC. It encodes CASSPGGLATEETQFF.

This clonotype was detected a few times. V usage is TRBV4-3 and J usage is TRBJ1-2, with 7 bases that match TRBD1. Germline-derived CDR1 and CDR2 are LGHNA and YSLEER. The CDR3 totals 15 residues. With V trimmed by 3 bases and J by 8 bases, 12 bases remained unmatched. CDR3 in amino acids: CASSHRTGLIQGYTF. CDR3 nucleotides: TGCGCCAGCAGCCACAGGACAGGATTGATTCAGGGCTACACCTTC.

This clonotype came up a few times. CDR3: CASRLAGGRITDTQYF. DNA for the CDR3: TGCGCCAGCAGACTAGCGGGGGGCCGTATCACAGATACGCAGTATTTT. The chain employs TRBV5-1 and TRBJ2-3, with 12 bases fitting TRBD2. This CDR3 spans 16 amino acids. The V gene's germline CDR1 is SGHRS and CDR2 YFSETQ. J was trimmed by 2 bases and V by 5 bases; bases with no gene match: 6. Full variable domain (missing parts from reference TRBV5-1 and TRBJ2-3): KAGVTQTPRYLIKTRGQQVTLSCSPISGHRSVSWYQQTPGQGLQFLFEYFSETQRNKGNFPGRFSGRQFSNSRSEMNVSTLELGDSALYLCASRLAGGRITDTQYFGPGTRLTVL.

This clonotype has a single count. The chain carries TRBV20-1 and TRBJ1-4; no reliable D call. Germline CDR1 and CDR2: DFQATT and SNEGSKA (reference sequence). The CDR3 is made up of 15 amino acids. Trimming left V 0 bases short and J 6 bases short, with 14 bases between. CDR3 nucleotides: TGCAGTGCTAGAGATATGGTGGCAGGACATGAAAAACTGTTTTTT. It codes for CSARDMVAGHEKLFF.

This chain joins TRBV4-1 and TRBJ2-6; 9 bases are shared with TRBD1. CDR1 MGHRA and CDR2 YSYEKL come from the germline V gene. V shed 3 bases and J 4 bases; nucleotides not matched to a gene: 10. The CDR3 length is 18 residues. The DNA for the CDR3 is TGCGCCAGCAGCCACTTGGGACAGGGAGTGCGGGGGGCCAACGTCCTGACTTTC. Protein: CASSHLGQGVRGANVLTF.

The chain employs TRBV4-3 and TRBJ2-7; TRBD1 matches 8 bases. From germline, CDR1 is LGHNA and CDR2 YSLEER. This CDR3 region has 16 residues. V lost 0 bases to trimming and J lost 3 bases; unmatched junction nucleotides: 7. CDR3 nucleotides: TGCGCCAGCAGCCAAGATATGCGGACAGGGAACTACGAGCAGTACTTC. Translated: CASSQDMRTGNYEQYF.

About this clonotype itself: Mismatch with germline at one junction end may stem from a read error. CDR3 sequence: CSSSFDLWEQYF. In DNA form, the CDR3 reads TGTTCCAGCAGCTTCGATCTATGGGAGCAGTACTTC. The chain carries TRBV7-9 and TRBJ2-7; unclear D gene. Germline-derived CDR1 and CDR2 are SEHNR and FQNEAQ (reference sequence). This CDR3 comprises 12 residues.

This clonotype came up a few times. The chain carries TRBV29-1 and TRBJ1-2, with unresolved D. V lost 0 bases and J lost 8, with 1 base in between. The CDR3 totals 9 residues. Per the germline V gene, CDR1 is SQVTM and CDR2 is ANQGSEA. CDR3 region: CSVEEGYTF. DNA for the CDR3: TGCAGCGTTGAAGAAGGCTACACCTTC.

This sequence joins TRBV20-1 and TRBJ2-1; 12 nucleotides match TRBD2. The CDR3 runs to 18 residues. V was clipped by 1 base and J by 2 bases; unmatched bases: 9. CDR1 is DFQATT, CDR2 SNEGSKA, per germline (reference sequence). The CDR3 nucleotides are TGCAGTGCTAGAGTAAGGAGACTAGCGGGGGTAACCTACAATGAGCAGTTCTTC. Translation: CSARVRRLAGVTYNEQFF.

This clonotype was detected only a few times. The chain uses TRBV2 and TRBJ2-7, with 7 positions matching TRBD1. This CDR3 is built from 12 residues. Germline V CDR1 and CDR2: SNHLY, FYNNEI. V gave up 5 bases and J gave up 6 bases; unmatched junction bases: 4. The CDR3 nucleotides read TGTGCCAGCAGTAGGACAGGCCTCGAGCAGTACTTC. It specifies CASSRTGLEQYF.

This clonotype was observed many times. The chain recombines TRBV29-1 with TRBJ2-1, with no clear D. The CDR3 extends over 13 amino acids. CDR1 and CDR2 (germline): SQVTM, ANQGSEA. V lost 2 bases and J lost 0, with 5 bases in between. In DNA form, the CDR3 reads TGCAGCGTTGAAAGGGACTCCTACAATGAGCAGTTCTTC. Protein product: CSVERDSYNEQFF.

Of note for this clonotype: A much larger clone is a single base away; this may be a read error. The rearrangement uses TRBV20-1 and TRBJ1-2, with D perhaps TRBD1 (5 bases). Germline loops: CDR1 DFQATT, CDR2 SNEGSKA (reference sequence). Trimming took off 4 bases at V and 8 bases at J, with 14 bases between the two ends. The CDR3 spans 12 residues. CDR3 residues: CSAIVAGQGYTF. The CDR3 DNA sequence: TGCAGTGCTATAGTGGCAGGGCAAGGCTACACCTTC.

The chain carries TRBV28 and TRBJ2-2, with D unresolved. The CDR3 contains 14 residues. V was pared by 3 bases and J by 4 bases, with 9 bases between. In germline, CDR1 is MDHEN, CDR2 SYDVKM. The CDR3 region is CASSLPLPTGELFF. CDR3 DNA: TGTGCCAGCAGTTTGCCCCTGCCCACCGGGGAGCTGTTTTTT.